Each of the 32 T cell receptor beta chains below was sequenced from the same sample in a study of cytomegalovirus exposure and HLA in healthy donors (dated by TCRdb to 2017 to 2019). The library was obtained by the immunoSEQ multiplex PCR assay. A mixture of 60 forward primers for TCR Vbeta segments and 13 reverse primers for TCR Jbeta segments was used in the multiplex PCR. TCRdb stores this immuneACCESS table with in-frame sequences only. Part of the clones is absent; in the studies checked, under half of the shortfall reflects unresolved V genes, and no reason is known for the rest. The sample table gives 120,000 to 150,000 clones. In total, the top ten clones hold roughly 2.5% of the sample. Material for sequencing was PBMCs. The receptors originated from a middle-aged man in good health and CMV-seronegative.

The genes are TRBV15 and TRBJ2-1; 7 nucleotides align to TRBD1. The CDR3 loop spans 13 amino acids. Trimming at V came to 0 bases and at J to 12 bases, leaving 5 bases not matched to a gene. Germline V gene lookup returns CDR1 LNHNV and CDR2 YYDKDF (reference sequence). The CDR3 sequence: CATSRDQGVRQFF. In DNA form, the CDR3 reads TGTGCCACCAGCAGAGATCAGGGGGTTAGGCAGTTCTTC.

This chain links TRBV19 with TRBJ1-4; 7 nucleotides line up with TRBD1. The CDR3 extends over 15 amino acids. Germline V CDR1 and CDR2: LNHDA, SQIVND (reference sequence). V lost 6 bases, J lost 0 bases, and 4 bases stayed unmatched. In nucleotides, the CDR3 is TGTGCCAGTAGACTTACAGGGGCAACTAATGAAAAACTGTTTTTT. Its translation: CASRLTGATNEKLFF.

The J gene is TRBJ2-5, the V gene TRBV5-1, with a possible D match to TRBD1 (5 bases). CDR1 SGHRS and CDR2 YFSETQ come from the germline V gene. The CDR3 runs to 14 residues. Trimming took off 3 bases at V and 2 bases at J, with 11 bases between the two ends. DNA of the CDR3: TGCGCCAGCAGCTCGATAGGGGTTCAAGAGACCCAGTACTTC. Its translation is CASSSIGVQETQYF.

The chain couples TRBV7-2 to TRBJ2-7, with 10 bases aligning to TRBD2. Per germline, CDR1 SGHTA and CDR2 FQGNSA. The CDR3 totals 15 residues. V was pared by 4 bases and J by 4 bases, with 7 bases of the junction left unmatched. The CDR3 sequence: CASSSLSGGPYEQYF. CDR3 sequence (DNA): TGTGCCAGCAGCTCCCTTAGCGGGGGGCCATACGAGCAGTACTTC.

This chain uses TRBV19 with TRBJ2-4; 11 nucleotides align to TRBD2. The V gene end was trimmed by 4 bases and the J gene end by 3 bases; junction bases not matched to a gene: 8. Germline CDR1 LNHDA, CDR2 SQIVND (reference sequence). CDR3 length: 17 amino acids. CDR3 sequence reads: CASSTNSGGAFKNIQYF. The CDR3 DNA sequence: TGTGCCAGTAGTACAAATAGCGGGGGGGCCTTCAAAAACATTCAGTACTTC.

The chain has TRBV19 and TRBJ1-2; 8 positions match TRBD1. With V trimmed by 4 bases and J by 5 bases, 9 bases remained unmatched. The CDR3 consists of 15 residues. Germline CDR1 is LNHDA and CDR2 is SQIVND (reference sequence). CDR3 nucleotide sequence: TGTGCCAGTAGTACCGGAGACAGGGGAAGATATGGCTACACCTTC. Translated: CASSTGDRGRYGYTF.

The chain carries TRBV20-1 and TRBJ1-2, with TRBD1 identical over 7 bases. The CDR3 length is 10 residues. Germline lookup yields CDR1 DFQATT and CDR2 SNEGSKA (reference sequence). The V and J ends lost 8 bases and 6 bases, in that order; junction bases with no gene match: 3. The CDR3 here is CSSTGDGYTF. The CDR3 DNA is TGCAGTAGTACAGGGGATGGCTACACCTTC.

The rearrangement joins TRBV5-6 to TRBJ2-5; possible D gene TRBD1, 7 bases. CDR1 and CDR2 (germline): SGHDT, YYEEEE. The CDR3 runs 15 residues. Deletions cut 0 bases from V and 11 bases from J, with 20 bases between. CDR3 amino acids: CASSLVDRDLGEQYF. In DNA form, the CDR3 reads TGTGCCAGCAGCTTGGTTGACAGGGACTTAGGGGAGCAGTACTTC.

The chain employs TRBV12-5 and TRBJ2-1; 8 bases map to TRBD2. This CDR3 is built from 13 residues. V lost 4 bases and J lost 7; bases outside the gene matches: 3. Looked up from germline, CDR1 is LGHNT and CDR2 is FRNRAP. Written as DNA, the CDR3 is TGTGCTAGTGGTTCGACTAGCGCGAATGAGCAGTTCTTC. As protein: CASGSTSANEQFF.

The V and J genes are TRBV11-3 and TRBJ2-5, with D unresolved. Trimming removed 3 bases from V and 3 bases from J, with 11 bases in between. The CDR3 is made up of 14 amino acids. Germline CDR1 is SGHNT and CDR2 is YENEEA. As DNA, the CDR3 is TGTGCCAGCAGCTTTAGAGGAACCGAAGAGACCCAGTACTTC. Its protein product is CASSFRGTEETQYF. The full variable domain, in which reference TRBV11-3 and TRBJ2-5 provide the parts outside the CDR3, is EAGVVQSPRYKIIEKKQPVAFWCNPISGHNTLYWYLQNLGQGPELLIRYENEEAVDDSQLPKDRFSAERLKGVDSTLKIQPAELGDSAVYLCASSFRGTEETQYFGPGTRLLVL.

This chain uses TRBV7-9 with TRBJ2-5; D is perhaps TRBD1 (5 bases). The J call may be mistaken, given a closer DNA end match to TRBJ2-7. Germline CDR1 and CDR2: SEHNR and FQNEAQ (reference sequence). The CDR3 is 12 amino acids. For the CDR3, the DNA is TGTGCCAGCAGCACAAGGGGATACGAGCAGTACTTC. Its translation is CASSTRGYEQYF.

This CDR3 is CASSQGGIRDTQYF. The CDR3 nucleotides are TGCGCCAGCAGCCAAGGAGGGATCCGGGATACGCAGTATTTT. This sequence joins TRBV4-3 and TRBJ2-3, with D possibly being TRBD2 (5 bases). The CDR3 sequence is 14 residues long. V gave up 1 base and J gave up 6 bases, with 11 bases separating them. CDR1 LGHNA and CDR2 YSLEER come from the germline V gene.

The chain employs TRBV5-1 and TRBJ1-1, with D possibly matching TRBD1 (6 bases). From germline, CDR1 is SGHRS and CDR2 YFSETQ. Trimming pared 0 bases from V and 1 base from J, leaving 7 bases between. This CDR3 is built from 14 residues. CDR3: CASSLDRENTEAFF. In nucleotides, the CDR3 is TGCGCCAGCAGCTTGGACAGGGAGAACACTGAAGCTTTCTTT.

This sequence joins TRBV10-3 and TRBJ2-7; no definite D call. The length of the CDR3 is 12 residues. The V gene lost 3 bases and the J gene lost 1 base, with 4 bases spanning the gap. The germline V gene has CDR1 ENHRY and CDR2 SYGVKD. The CDR3 DNA reads as TGTGCCATCAGTGACAGATCCTACGAGCAGTACTTC. Protein product: CAISDRSYEQYF.

This chain joins TRBV7-8 and TRBJ2-7, with 10 bases that match TRBD1. After removal of 0 bases from V and 0 bases from J, the junction contained 11 bases not matched to a gene. CDR3 length: 19 amino acids. CDR1 and CDR2 from the germline V gene are SGHVS and FQNEAQ. This CDR3 is CASSLAETGGISSSYEQYF. DNA for the CDR3: TGTGCCAGCAGCTTAGCGGAGACAGGGGGCATCTCAAGCTCCTACGAGCAGTACTTC. Complete variable domain (other parts from reference TRBV7-8 and TRBJ2-7): GAGVSQSPRYKVAKRGQDVALRCDPISGHVSLFWYQQALGQGPEFLTYFQNEAQLDKSGLPSDRFFAERPEGSVSTLKIQRTQQEDSAVYLCASSLAETGGISSSYEQYFGPGTRLTVT.

V usage is TRBV15 and J usage is TRBJ2-7; no firm D call. Trimming stripped 0 bases from V and 2 bases from J, with 8 bases between. Germline CDR1 and CDR2: LNHNV and YYDKDF (reference sequence). CDR3 length: 14 residues. The chain's CDR3 is CATSREQNPYEQYF. In nucleotides, the CDR3 is TGTGCCACCAGCAGAGAACAGAACCCCTACGAGCAGTACTTC.

The rearrangement links TRBV7-9 to TRBJ1-2; TRBD1 matches at 9 bases. The J segment lost 4 bases and the V segment lost 5 bases, leaving 2 bases of the junction unmatched. CDR1 is SEHNR and CDR2 is FQNEAQ in the germline V gene (reference sequence). This CDR3 spans 13 amino acids. The CDR3: CASSLTGGYGYTF. As DNA, the CDR3 is TGTGCCAGCAGCCTGACAGGGGGCTATGGCTACACCTTC. The whole variable domain, remainder taken from reference TRBV7-9 and TRBJ1-2, is DTGVSQNPRHKITKRGQNVTFRCDPISEHNRLYWYRQTLGQGPEFLTYFQNEAQLEKSRLLSDRFSAERPKGSFSTLEIQRTEQGDSAMYLCASSLTGGYGYTFGSGTRLTVV.

V and J are TRBV7-6 and TRBJ2-5; TRBD2 is a possible D gene (5 bases). CDR1 and CDR2 from the germline V gene are SGHVS and FNYEAQ. Trimming pared 1 base from V and 4 bases from J, leaving 16 bases between. The CDR3 runs to 16 residues. The CDR3 bases are TGTGCCAGCAGCTTAGTAACGGGGTATCGGTCAGAGACCCAGTACTTC. Protein sequence: CASSLVTGYRSETQYF.

This rearrangement joins TRBV6-1 to TRBJ2-6, with TRBD1 matching 7 bases. Losses at the gene ends were 4 bases for V and 2 bases for J; bases not matched to a gene: 5. Germline assignment: CDR1 MNHNS and CDR2 SASEGT. This CDR3 has 16 amino acids. CDR3 nucleotides: TGTGCCAGCAGTGTACAGGGGCTAGCTGGGGCCAACGTCCTGACTTTC. Translated, it gives CASSVQGLAGANVLTF.

The chain carries TRBV10-3 and TRBJ2-1; D perhaps matches TRBD1 (5 bases). The CDR3 contains 14 residues. Germline CDR1 is ENHRY and CDR2 is SYGVKD. V lost 0 bases and J 3 bases, leaving 6 bases between the germline ends. The CDR3 loop reads CAISESQDYNEQFF. CDR3 nucleotide sequence: TGTGCCATCAGTGAGTCACAGGACTACAATGAGCAGTTCTTC.

The chain employs TRBV27 and TRBJ1-1; 7 bases fit TRBD1. The CDR3 is made up of 15 amino acids. The germline V gene has CDR1 MNHEY and CDR2 SMNVEV (reference sequence). Losses at the gene ends were 8 bases for V and 2 bases for J; bases not matched to a gene: 11. The CDR3 coding sequence is TGTGCCAGCGGCCTAGAGACAGGGAGAAACACTGAAGCTTTCTTT. Amino acids: CASGLETGRNTEAFF.

The V gene is TRBV25-1, the J gene TRBJ1-6; TRBD1 is a possible D gene (6 bases). The CDR3 has 13 residues. CDR1 is MGHDK and CDR2 is SYGVNS in the germline V gene. V was trimmed by 9 bases and J by 8 bases, leaving 14 bases between them. In nucleotides, the CDR3 is TGTGCCAGGGGGGCGATAGGAGATTCACCCCTCCACTTT. As protein: CARGAIGDSPLHF.

V and J are TRBV5-1 and TRBJ2-5, with TRBD1 matching 10 bases. Germline lookup yields CDR1 SGHRS and CDR2 YFSETQ. V lost 2 bases, J lost 4 bases, and 14 bases stayed unmatched. This CDR3 contains 18 residues. CDR3 nucleotides: TGCGCCAGCAGCTTCACGACCACCGGGACAGGGGCTCGAGAGACCCAGTACTTC. Amino acids: CASSFTTTGTGARETQYF.

The chain has TRBV5-1 and TRBJ2-2; the match to TRBD2 covers 10 bases. This CDR3 has 20 amino acids. The ends lost 3 bases at V and 0 bases at J; junction bases unmatched: 14. Germline CDR1 reads SGHRS; CDR2 reads YFSETQ. Here the CDR3 reads CASSSGGGLARSANTGELFF. CDR3 nucleotides: TGCGCCAGCAGCTCTGGGGGGGGACTAGCGCGGTCAGCGAACACCGGGGAGCTGTTTTTT.

The CDR3 is CASSPVGTANTGELFF. Here the CDR3 DNA reads TGTGCCAGCAGCCCTGTGGGGACAGCGAACACCGGGGAGCTGTTTTTT. The chain has TRBV9 and TRBJ2-2; 7 bases are a match to TRBD1. J was trimmed by 0 bases and V by 4 bases; bases with no gene match: 6. The CDR3 has 16 residues. The germline V gene encodes CDR1 SGDLS and CDR2 YYNGEE.

CDR3 region: CASSLGRGGRGQYF. The CDR3 bases are TGTGCCAGCAGCTTAGGCCGCGGTGGTAGGGGCCAGTACTTC. This chain joins TRBV7-2 and TRBJ2-5, with D possibly TRBD1 on 5 matching bases. Per the germline V gene, CDR1 is SGHTA and CDR2 is FQGNSA. The length of the CDR3 is 14 residues. V was pared by 1 base and J by 10 bases, with 16 bases between.

J is TRBJ2-6 and V is TRBV6-1; TRBD1 might be the D (6 bases). The CDR3 is made up of 15 amino acids. CDR1 and CDR2 (germline): MNHNS, SASEGT. Trimming shortened V by 6 bases and J by 4 bases, and 13 bases separated the two germline ends. CDR3 nucleotides: TGTGCCAGCAGGAATACAGGGTCAGGGGCCAACGTCCTGACTTTC. Its protein is CASRNTGSGANVLTF.

The chain links TRBV28 to TRBJ1-6; D is possibly TRBD1 (5 bases). CDR1 is MDHEN and CDR2 is SYDVKM in the germline V gene. V lost 5 bases and J 0 bases, leaving 17 bases between the germline ends. This CDR3 comprises 18 residues. The chain's CDR3 is CASSPRQPYSSYNSPLHF. CDR3 nucleotide sequence: TGTGCCAGCAGTCCCCGACAGCCCTATAGCTCCTATAATTCACCCCTCCACTTT. The complete variable domain, with remaining parts taken from reference TRBV28 and TRBJ1-6, reads DVKVTQSSRYLVKRTGEKVFLECVQDMDHENMFWYRQDPGLGLRLIYFSYDVKMKEKGDIPEGYSVSREKKERFSLILESASTNQTSMYLCASSPRQPYSSYNSPLHFGNGTRLTVT.

J is TRBJ1-2 and V is TRBV7-2; 8 nucleotides align to TRBD1. Germline CDR1 SGHTA, CDR2 FQGNSA. Unmatched junction bases numbered 6, after V lost 1 base and J lost 5 bases. The CDR3 loop spans 15 amino acids. CDR3 DNA: TGTGCCAGCAGCTTAGACGGGACAGGACCTTATGGCTACACCTTC. As protein: CASSLDGTGPYGYTF. Looking up the rest from reference TRBV7-2 and TRBJ1-2 gives the full variable domain: GAGVSQSPSNKVTEKGKDVELRCDPISGHTALYWYRQSLGQGLEFLIYFQGNSAPDKSGLPSDRFSAERTGGSVSTLTIQRTQQEDSAVYLCASSLDGTGPYGYTFGSGTRLTVV.

The V gene is TRBV4-3, the J gene TRBJ2-1; 7 bases are a match to TRBD2. This CDR3 is 16 amino acids long. V shed 0 bases and J 4 bases; nucleotides not matched to a gene: 6. Germline lookup yields CDR1 LGHNA and CDR2 YSLEER. This CDR3 reads CASSQDWGLQYNEQFF. The CDR3, as DNA: TGCGCCAGCAGCCAAGATTGGGGACTACAGTACAATGAGCAGTTCTTC.

This rearrangement joins TRBV5-1 to TRBJ1-2; D is unclear. The CDR3 is made up of 16 amino acids. Trimming cost V 0 bases and J 4 bases, with 16 bases left between them. The germline V gene encodes CDR1 SGHRS and CDR2 YFSETQ. CDR3 protein: CASSLGRFAGSYGYTF. CDR3 coding DNA: TGCGCCAGCAGCTTGGGTCGGTTTGCAGGTTCCTATGGCTACACCTTC.

J is TRBJ1-3 and V is TRBV15, with D possibly TRBD1 on 6 matching bases. CDR1 and CDR2 (germline): LNHNV, YYDKDF (reference sequence). Trimming took off 5 bases at V and 2 bases at J, with 25 bases between the two ends. The CDR3 has 19 residues. This CDR3 is CATSPLRGPPFGPGNTIYF. The CDR3, as DNA: TGTGCCACCAGCCCCTTGCGGGGGCCTCCTTTTGGGCCTGGAAACACCATATATTTT.